This T cell receptor (beta chain) was sequenced for a study of cytomegalovirus exposure and HLA in healthy donors. Study results and caveats: In a later analysis, TCR beta V- and J-gene trimming was associated with a missense DCLRE1C variant. Because they were indistinguishable, some V segments, including TRBV6-2 and TRBV6-3, were excluded. In all likelihood, a cluster of highly shared sequence variants was a sequencing artifact.

The V gene end was trimmed by 4 bases and the J gene end by 4 bases; junction bases not matched to a gene: 9. The germline V gene has CDR1 SGHNT and CDR2 YYREEE (reference sequence). The CDR3 runs to 16 residues. Those who donated were healthy bone marrow donors. Notes on this clone: Its specificity is not known.

This PCR relied on a set of 60 Vbeta primers and 13 Jbeta primers. Sequenced by immunoSEQ multiplex PCR; TCRdb stores in-frame clones only, minus some. The table shows roughly 150,000 clones, with 65% to 80% occurring only once. The sequenced material came from PBMCs. The rearrangement uses TRBV5-4 and TRBJ2-3, with 10 nucleotides matching TRBD1. This receptor was identified in a man under 40 in good health and CMV-seronegative. CDR3 nucleotides: TGTGCCAGCAGCACCAACCGGGACAGGGGTCCAGATACGCAGTATTTT. Translated: CASSTNRDRGPDTQYF.